This T cell receptor beta chain was found in a study of read filtering for tumor transcriptome and immune sequencing. As to this clonotype: No antigen is known for it. Possible read error: a much larger clone is one base away.

The CDR3 extends over 18 amino acids. With V trimmed by 3 bases and J by 4 bases, 18 bases remained unmatched. CDR1 is SGHDT and CDR2 is YYEEEE in the germline V gene. The library was built from about 0.4 ug RNA with molecular barcoded adaptors for alpha/delta and beta/gamma chains. TCRdb independently ran MiXCR on the reads; one entry per CDR3 protein. This repertoire shows approximately 62,000 distinct CDR3 sequences, roughly 20% found once; its top ten account for roughly a tenth. Overall study results and limits: RNA-seq captured clonotypes less deeply and reliably than IR-seq.

The V call is TRBV5-6, the J call TRBJ1-2; 7 nucleotides line up with TRBD1. The TCR was taken from a donor at least 40 years old with multiple myeloma. Sequences were obtained from a population of CD138-negative cells sorted from bone marrow. The DNA of the CDR3 is TGTGCCAGCAGCTCGGCCCCCGGGACAGCCCATACTAGCTATGGCTACACCTTC. Translating it yields CASSSAPGTAHTSYGYTF.